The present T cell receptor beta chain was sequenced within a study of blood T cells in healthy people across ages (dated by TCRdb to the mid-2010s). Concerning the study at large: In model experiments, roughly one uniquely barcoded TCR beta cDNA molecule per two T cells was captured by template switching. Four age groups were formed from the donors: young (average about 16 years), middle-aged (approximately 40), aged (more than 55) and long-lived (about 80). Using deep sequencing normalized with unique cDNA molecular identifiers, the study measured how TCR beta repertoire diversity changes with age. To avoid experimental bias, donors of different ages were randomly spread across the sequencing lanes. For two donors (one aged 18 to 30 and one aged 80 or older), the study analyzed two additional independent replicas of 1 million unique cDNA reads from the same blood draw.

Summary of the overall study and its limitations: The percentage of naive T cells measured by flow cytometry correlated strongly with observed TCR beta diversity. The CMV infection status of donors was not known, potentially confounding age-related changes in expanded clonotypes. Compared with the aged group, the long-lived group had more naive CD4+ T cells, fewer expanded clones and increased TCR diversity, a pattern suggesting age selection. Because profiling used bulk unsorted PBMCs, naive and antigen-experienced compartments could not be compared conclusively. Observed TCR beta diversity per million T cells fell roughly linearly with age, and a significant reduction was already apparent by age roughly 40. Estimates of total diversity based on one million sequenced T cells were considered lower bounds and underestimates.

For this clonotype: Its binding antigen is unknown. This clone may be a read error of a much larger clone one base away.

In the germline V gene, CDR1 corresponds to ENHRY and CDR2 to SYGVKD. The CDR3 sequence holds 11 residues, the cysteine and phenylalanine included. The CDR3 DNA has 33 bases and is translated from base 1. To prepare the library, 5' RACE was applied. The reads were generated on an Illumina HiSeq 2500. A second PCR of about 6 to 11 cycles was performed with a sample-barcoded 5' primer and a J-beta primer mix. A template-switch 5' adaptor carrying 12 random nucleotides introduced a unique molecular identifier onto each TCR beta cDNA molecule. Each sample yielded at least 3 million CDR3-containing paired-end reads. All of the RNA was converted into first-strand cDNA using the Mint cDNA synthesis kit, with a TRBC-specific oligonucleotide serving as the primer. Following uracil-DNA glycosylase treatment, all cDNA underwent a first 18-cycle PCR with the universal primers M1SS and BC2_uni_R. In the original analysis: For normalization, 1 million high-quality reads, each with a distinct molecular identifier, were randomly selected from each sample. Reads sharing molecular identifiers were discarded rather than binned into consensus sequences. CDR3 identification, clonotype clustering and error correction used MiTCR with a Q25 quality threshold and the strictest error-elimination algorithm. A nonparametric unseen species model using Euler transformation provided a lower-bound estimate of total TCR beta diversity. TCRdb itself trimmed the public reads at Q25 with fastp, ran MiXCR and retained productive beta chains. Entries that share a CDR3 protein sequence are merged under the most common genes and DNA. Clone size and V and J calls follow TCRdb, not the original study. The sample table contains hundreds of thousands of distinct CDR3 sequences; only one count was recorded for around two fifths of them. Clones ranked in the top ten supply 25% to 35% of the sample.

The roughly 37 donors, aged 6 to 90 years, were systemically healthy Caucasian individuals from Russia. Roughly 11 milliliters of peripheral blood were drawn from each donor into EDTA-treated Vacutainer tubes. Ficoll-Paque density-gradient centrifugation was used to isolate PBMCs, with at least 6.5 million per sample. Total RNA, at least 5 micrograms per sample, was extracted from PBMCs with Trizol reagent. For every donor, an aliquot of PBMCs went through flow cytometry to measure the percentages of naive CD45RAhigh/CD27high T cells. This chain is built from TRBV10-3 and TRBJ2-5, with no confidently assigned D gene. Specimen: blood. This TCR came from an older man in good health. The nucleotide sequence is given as TGTACCATCGGATACCAAGAGACCCAGTACTTC. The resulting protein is CTIGYQETQYF.